The 2 T cell receptor beta chains given below trace back to one sample, sequenced in a study of blood T cell repertoires in COVID-19. TCRdb's copy holds only in-frame clones and misses some; the assay was immunoSEQ multiplex PCR. The sample has around 45,000 clones; around 90% are singletons. Specimen: peripheral blood. These receptors were collected from an older man with acute or convalescent COVID-19.

This clone appeared a single time. The V gene is TRBV5-1, the J gene TRBJ2-2; possibly TRBD1 for D (5 bases). V lost 0 bases and J lost 5, with 11 bases in between. The germline CDR1 and CDR2 sequences are SGHRS and YFSETQ. The length of the CDR3 is 15 residues. CDR3 sequence reads: CASSLAQVLTGELFF. The CDR3 DNA is TGCGCCAGCAGCTTGGCACAGGTCCTTACCGGGGAGCTGTTTTTT.

The chain recombines TRBV27 with TRBJ2-2; possible D gene TRBD1, 6 bases. Trimming took 5 bases from V and 6 from J, leaving 19 bases between them. The CDR3 sequence is 16 residues long. Germline V gives CDR1 MNHEY, CDR2 SMNVEV (reference sequence). CDR3 protein: CASSQQGRVYAGELFF. CDR3 bases: TGTGCCAGCAGTCAGCAGGGGCGGGTATACGCCGGGGAGCTGTTTTTT.